Included here is one T cell receptor (beta chain) sequence, with context. The data belong to a study of T cell repertoires in cytomegalovirus infection. In TCRdb, the reads were re-called with MiXCR into one record per CDR3 protein. The table shows 680,000 or so distinct CDR3 sequences, with about 40% occurring only once. Trimming left V 6 bases short and J 8 bases short, with 13 bases between. Germline CDR1 reads SNHLY; CDR2 reads FYNNEI. The CDR3 is 13 residues long. The TCR comes from a human donor in good health (CMV status not recorded). Some clones in this sample may be carry-over from other donors' samples. The rearrangement joins TRBV2 to TRBJ1-4, with D unresolved. The sequencing input was PBMCs. This CDR3 is CASRRDFDEKLFF. The CDR3 DNA follows: TGTGCCAGCAGACGCGACTTCGACGAAAAACTGTTTTTT.